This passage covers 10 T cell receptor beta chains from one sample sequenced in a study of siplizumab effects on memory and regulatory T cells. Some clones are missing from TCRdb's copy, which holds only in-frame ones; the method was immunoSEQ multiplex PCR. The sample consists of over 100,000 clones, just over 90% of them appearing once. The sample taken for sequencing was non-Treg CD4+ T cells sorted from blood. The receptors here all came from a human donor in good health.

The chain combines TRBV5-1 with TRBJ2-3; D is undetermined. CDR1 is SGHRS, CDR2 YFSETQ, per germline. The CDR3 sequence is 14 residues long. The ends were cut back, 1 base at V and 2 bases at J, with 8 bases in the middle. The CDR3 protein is CASSLRLLTDTQYF. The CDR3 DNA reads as TGCGCCAGCAGCTTGCGACTTCTCACAGATACGCAGTATTTT.

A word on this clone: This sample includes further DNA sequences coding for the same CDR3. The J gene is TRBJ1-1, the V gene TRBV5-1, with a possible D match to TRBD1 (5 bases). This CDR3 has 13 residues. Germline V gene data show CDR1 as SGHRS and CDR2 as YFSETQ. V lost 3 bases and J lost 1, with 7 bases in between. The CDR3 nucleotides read TGCGCCAGCAGCTCCGGACAGAACACTGAAGCTTTCTTT. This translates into CASSSGQNTEAFF.

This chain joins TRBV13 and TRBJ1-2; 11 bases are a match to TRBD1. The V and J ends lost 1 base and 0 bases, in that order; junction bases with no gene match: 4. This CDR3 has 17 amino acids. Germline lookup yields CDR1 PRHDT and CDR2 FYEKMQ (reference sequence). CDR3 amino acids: CASSLAGTGGTNYGYTF. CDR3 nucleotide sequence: TGTGCCAGCAGCTTAGCCGGGACAGGGGGTACTAACTATGGCTACACCTTC.

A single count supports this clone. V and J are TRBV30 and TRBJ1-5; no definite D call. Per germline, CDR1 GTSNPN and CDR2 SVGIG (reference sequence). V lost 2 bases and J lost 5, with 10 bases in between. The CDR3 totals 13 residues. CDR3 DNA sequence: TGTGCCTGGAGTCGGAGGATCGATCAGCCCCAGCATTTT. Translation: CAWSRRIDQPQHF. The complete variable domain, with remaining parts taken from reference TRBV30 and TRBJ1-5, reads SQTIHQWPATLVQPVGSPLSLECTVEGTSNPNLYWYRQAAGRGLQLLFYSVGIGQISSEVPQNLSASRPQDRQFILSSKKLLLSDSGFYLCAWSRRIDQPQHFGDGTRLSIL.

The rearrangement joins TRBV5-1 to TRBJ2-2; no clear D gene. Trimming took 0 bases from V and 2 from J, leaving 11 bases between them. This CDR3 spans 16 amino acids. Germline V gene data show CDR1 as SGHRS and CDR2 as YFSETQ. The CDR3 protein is CASSLAVVPNTGELFF. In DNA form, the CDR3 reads TGCGCCAGCAGCTTGGCCGTGGTACCAAACACCGGGGAGCTGTTTTTT.

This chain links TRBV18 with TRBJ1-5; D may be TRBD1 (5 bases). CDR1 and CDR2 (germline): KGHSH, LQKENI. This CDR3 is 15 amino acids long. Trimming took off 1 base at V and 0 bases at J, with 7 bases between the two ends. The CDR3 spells CASSPQTVSNQPQHF. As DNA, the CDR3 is TGTGCCAGCTCACCACAGACAGTTAGCAATCAGCCCCAGCATTTT.

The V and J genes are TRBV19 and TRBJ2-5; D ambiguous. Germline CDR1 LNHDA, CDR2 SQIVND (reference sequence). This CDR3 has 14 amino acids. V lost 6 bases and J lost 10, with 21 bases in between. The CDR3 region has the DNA TGTGCCAGTAGGGCCTTGGGCGGAGATACGGACCAGTACTTC. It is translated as CASRALGGDTDQYF.

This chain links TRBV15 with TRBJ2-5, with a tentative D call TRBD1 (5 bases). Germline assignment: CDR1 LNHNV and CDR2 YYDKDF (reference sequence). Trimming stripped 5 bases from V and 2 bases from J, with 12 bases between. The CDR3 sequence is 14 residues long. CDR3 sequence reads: CATSGAPRQETQYF. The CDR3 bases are TGTGCCACCAGCGGGGCGCCGCGACAAGAGACCCAGTACTTC.

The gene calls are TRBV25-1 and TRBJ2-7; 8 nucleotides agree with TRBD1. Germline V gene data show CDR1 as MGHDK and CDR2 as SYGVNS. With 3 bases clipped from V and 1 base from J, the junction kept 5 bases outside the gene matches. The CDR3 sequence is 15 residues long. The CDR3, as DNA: TGTGCCAGCAGTGATCAGGGGACAGGTTCCTACGAGCAGTACTTC. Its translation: CASSDQGTGSYEQYF.

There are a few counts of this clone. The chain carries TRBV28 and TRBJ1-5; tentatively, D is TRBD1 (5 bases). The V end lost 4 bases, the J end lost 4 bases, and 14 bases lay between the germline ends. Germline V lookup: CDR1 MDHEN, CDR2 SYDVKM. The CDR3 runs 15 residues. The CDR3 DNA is TGTGCCAGCAGTTCGTGGGGACGGATTAATCAGCCCCAGCATTTT. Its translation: CASSSWGRINQPQHF.